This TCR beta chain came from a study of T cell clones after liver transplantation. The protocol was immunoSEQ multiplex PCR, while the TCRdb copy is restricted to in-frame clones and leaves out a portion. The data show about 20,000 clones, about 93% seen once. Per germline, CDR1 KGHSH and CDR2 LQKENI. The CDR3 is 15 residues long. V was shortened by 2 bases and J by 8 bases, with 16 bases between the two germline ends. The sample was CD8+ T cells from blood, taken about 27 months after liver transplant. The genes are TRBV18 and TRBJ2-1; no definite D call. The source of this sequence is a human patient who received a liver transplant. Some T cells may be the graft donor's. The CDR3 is CASSPTTTKRHEQFF. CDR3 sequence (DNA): TGTGCCAGCTCACCAACGACAACCAAACGACATGAGCAGTTCTTC.